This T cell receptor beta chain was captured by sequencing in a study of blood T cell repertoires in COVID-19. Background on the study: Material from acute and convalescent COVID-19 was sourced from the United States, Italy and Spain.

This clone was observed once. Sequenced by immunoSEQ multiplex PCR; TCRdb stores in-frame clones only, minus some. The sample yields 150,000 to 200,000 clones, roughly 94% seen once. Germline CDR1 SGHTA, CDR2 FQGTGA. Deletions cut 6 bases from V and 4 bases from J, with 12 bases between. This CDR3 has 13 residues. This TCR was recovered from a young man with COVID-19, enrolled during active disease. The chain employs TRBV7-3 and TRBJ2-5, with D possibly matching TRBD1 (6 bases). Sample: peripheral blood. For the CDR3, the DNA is TGTGCCAGCAGTTGGGGGCTCGGAGAGACCCAGTACTTC. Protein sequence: CASSWGLGETQYF. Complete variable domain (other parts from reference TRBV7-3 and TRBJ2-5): GAGVSQTPSNKVTEKGKYVELRCDPISGHTALYWYRQSLGQGPEFLIYFQGTGAADDSGLPNDRFFAVRPEGSVSTLKIQRTERGDSAVYLCASSWGLGETQYFGPGTRLLVL.